This TCR beta chain originates from a study of blood T cell repertoires in COVID-19 (dated by TCRdb to 2020 to 2021). About the study as a whole: Samples covering the acute and convalescent phases of COVID-19 were provided by collaborators in the United States, Italy and Spain. The prospective study material was composed of cDNA or gDNA derived from T cells, B-cell-depleted T cells, or PBMCs. Subjects who had been exposed to COVID-19, were actively infected with it, or had recovered from it provided the deeply sampled blood TCRbeta repertoires that made up the dataset. The repertoires were released in a freely available public database meant as a resource for research on the immune response to SARS-CoV-2. The samples were drawn from the first 160 participants of the ongoing ImmuneRACE study and from more than 1,000 subjects provided by 6 global collaborators. A de-identified subject ID, COVID-19 status, age in years and sex were almost always included in the sample metadata. Where available, HLA class I and class II types were taken from metadata supplied by the sample provider and were not determined by assay-based typing. The paper as a whole reports these results and caveats: The amount of clinical and demographic metadata varied by source and participant and was provided uncurated.

The immunoSEQ Assay, a bias-controlled multiplex PCR, was used to amplify TCRbeta CDR3 regions from genomic DNA. The paper's data handling went like this. Nucleated cell counts per sample were estimated from amplification of reference gene primers within the assay. To quantify the absolute abundance of each unique TCRbeta CDR3 rearrangement, sequence reads were collapsed and filtered. For each sample, productive Simpson clonality was calculated as the square root of Simpson's diversity index over productive rearrangements. The table was pulled from immuneACCESS by TCRdb, which kept in-frame rearrangements only. Such tables lose some clones; where checked, under half of the loss comes from unresolved V genes, and the rest has no known cause. That table gives V, J and clone size, and the DNA gave D and trimming. For this sample there are some 130,000 clones; nearly 70% appear just once. Jointly, the top ten make up approximately 1.9% of the sample.

The CDR3, from cysteine to phenylalanine, totals 14 residues. The retained sequence is limited to the CDR3, 42 bases, with the frame set at the first base. At the junction V is shortened by 1 base and J by 4 bases, with 11 bases in between. In the germline V gene, CDR1 corresponds to SGHRS and CDR2 to YFSETQ. The collaborating institutions used their own protocols to collect whole blood in K2EDTA tubes. For TCRbeta analysis, collaborator samples were shipped as frozen whole blood, as isolated PBMCs, or as DNA extracted from either sample type. This clone was detected ten times or more. What antigen it recognizes has not been identified. No much larger clonotype is one base removed from it; base qualities were not supplied.

The rearrangement joined TRBV5-1 to TRBJ1-1; the D segment could be TRBD1, given 5 matching bases. The receptor was isolated from a woman in her 70s with acute or convalescent COVID-19. The specimen sequenced was peripheral blood. Here is the DNA: TGCGCCAGCAGCTTGTGGTCAGGGTCCACTGAAGCTTTCTTT. Translated, it gives CASSLWSGSTEAFF.